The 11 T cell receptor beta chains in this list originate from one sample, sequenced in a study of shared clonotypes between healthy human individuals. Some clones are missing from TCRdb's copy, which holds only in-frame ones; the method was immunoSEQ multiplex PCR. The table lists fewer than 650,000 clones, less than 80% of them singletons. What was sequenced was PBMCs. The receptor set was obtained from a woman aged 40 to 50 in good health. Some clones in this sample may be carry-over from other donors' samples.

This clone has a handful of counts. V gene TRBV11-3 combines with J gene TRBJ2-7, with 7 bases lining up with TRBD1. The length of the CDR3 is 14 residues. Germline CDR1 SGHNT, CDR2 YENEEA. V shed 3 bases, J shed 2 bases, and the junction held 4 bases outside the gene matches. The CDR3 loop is CASSLGDRTYEQYF. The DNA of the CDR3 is TGTGCCAGCAGCTTGGGGGACAGAACCTACGAGCAGTACTTC.

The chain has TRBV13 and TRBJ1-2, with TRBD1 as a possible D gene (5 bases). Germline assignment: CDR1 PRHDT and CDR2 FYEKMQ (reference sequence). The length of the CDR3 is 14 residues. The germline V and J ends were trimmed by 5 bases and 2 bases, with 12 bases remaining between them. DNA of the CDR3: TGTGCCAGCAGCCCCACGTGGGGCAACTATGGCTACACCTTC. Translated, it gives CASSPTWGNYGYTF.

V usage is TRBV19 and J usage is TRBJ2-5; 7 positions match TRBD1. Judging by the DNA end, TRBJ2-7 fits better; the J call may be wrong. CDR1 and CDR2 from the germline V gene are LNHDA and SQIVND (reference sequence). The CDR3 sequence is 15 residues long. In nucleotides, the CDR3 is TGTGCCAGTAGAAAGAGACAGGGAGCTACCTACGAGCAGTACTTC. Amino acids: CASRKRQGATYEQYF.

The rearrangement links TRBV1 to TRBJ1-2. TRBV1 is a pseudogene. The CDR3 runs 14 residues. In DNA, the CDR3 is TGCACCAGCAGTAGGAAAGTGTCTCCCTATGGCTACACCTTC. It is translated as CTSSRKVSPYGYTF.

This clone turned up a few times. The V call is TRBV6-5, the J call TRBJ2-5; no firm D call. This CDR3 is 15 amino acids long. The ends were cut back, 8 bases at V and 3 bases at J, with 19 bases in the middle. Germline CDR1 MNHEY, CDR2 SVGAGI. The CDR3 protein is CASATRPQFEETQYF. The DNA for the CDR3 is TGTGCCAGCGCTACCCGACCCCAATTTGAAGAGACCCAGTACTTC.

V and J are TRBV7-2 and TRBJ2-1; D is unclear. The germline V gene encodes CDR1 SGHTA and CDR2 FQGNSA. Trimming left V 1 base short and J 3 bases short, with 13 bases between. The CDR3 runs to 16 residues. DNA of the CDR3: TGTGCCAGCAGCTTAGTCTATAACTTCTTCTACAATGAGCAGTTCTTC. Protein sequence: CASSLVYNFFYNEQFF.

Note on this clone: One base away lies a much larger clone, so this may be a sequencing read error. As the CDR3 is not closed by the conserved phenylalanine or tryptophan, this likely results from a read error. The CDR3 protein is CSARGYGYTL. Written as DNA, the CDR3 is TGCAGTGCTAGAGGTTATGGCTACACCCTC. The V call is TRBV20-1, the J call TRBJ1-2, with no clear D. Germline V gene lookup returns CDR1 DFQATT and CDR2 SNEGSKA (reference sequence). This CDR3 contains 10 residues. V was cut by 1 base and J by 5 bases, with 2 bases left in between.

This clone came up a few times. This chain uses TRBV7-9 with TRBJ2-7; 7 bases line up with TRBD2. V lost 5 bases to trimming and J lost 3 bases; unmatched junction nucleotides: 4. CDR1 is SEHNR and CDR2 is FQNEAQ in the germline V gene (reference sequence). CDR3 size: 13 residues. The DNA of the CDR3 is TGTGCCAGCAGCCCGAAGCGGGACTACGAGCAGTACTTC. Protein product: CASSPKRDYEQYF. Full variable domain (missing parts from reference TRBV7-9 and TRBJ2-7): DTGVSQNPRHKITKRGQNVTFRCDPISEHNRLYWYRQTLGQGPEFLTYFQNEAQLEKSRLLSDRFSAERPKGSFSTLEIQRTEQGDSAMYLCASSPKRDYEQYFGPGTRLTVT.

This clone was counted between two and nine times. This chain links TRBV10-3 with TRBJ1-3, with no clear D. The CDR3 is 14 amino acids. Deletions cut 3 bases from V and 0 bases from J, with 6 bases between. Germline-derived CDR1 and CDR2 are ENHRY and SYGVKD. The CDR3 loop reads CAISDGDSGNTIYF. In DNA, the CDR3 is TGTGCCATCAGTGACGGAGACTCTGGAAACACCATATATTTT.

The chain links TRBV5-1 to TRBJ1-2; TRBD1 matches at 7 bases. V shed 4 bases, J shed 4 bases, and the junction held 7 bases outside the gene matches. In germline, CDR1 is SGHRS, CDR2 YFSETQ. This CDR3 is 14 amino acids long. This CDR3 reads CASSPGTDAYGYTF. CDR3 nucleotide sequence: TGCGCCAGCAGCCCCGGGACAGACGCCTATGGCTACACCTTC.

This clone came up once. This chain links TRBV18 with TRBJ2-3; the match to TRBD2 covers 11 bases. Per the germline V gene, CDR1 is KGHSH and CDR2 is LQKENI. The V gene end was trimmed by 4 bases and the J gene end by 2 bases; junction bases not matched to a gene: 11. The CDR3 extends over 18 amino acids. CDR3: CASSRNSGRAPATDTQYF. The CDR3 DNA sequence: TGTGCCAGCTCACGGAATAGCGGGAGGGCCCCTGCCACAGATACGCAGTATTTT.